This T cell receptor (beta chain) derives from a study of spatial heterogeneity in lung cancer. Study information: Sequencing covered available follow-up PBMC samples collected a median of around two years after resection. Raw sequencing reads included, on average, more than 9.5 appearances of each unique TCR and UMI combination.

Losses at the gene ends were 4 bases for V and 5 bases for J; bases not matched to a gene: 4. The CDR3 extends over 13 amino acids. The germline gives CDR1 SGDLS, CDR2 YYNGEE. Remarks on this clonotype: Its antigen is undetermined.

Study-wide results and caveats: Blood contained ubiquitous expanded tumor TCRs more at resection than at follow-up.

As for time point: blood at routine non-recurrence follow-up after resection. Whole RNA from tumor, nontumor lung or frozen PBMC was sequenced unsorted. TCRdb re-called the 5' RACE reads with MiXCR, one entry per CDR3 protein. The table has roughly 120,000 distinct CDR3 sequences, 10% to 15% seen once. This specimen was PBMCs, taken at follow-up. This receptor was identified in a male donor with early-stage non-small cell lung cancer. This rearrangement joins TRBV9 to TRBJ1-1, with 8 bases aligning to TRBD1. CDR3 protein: CASSFRQGTEAFF. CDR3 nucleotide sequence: TGTGCCAGCAGCTTTAGACAGGGGACTGAAGCTTTCTTT.